This TCR beta chain comes out of a study of cytomegalovirus exposure and HLA in healthy donors. Notes on this clone: What it binds is unknown.

Whole-study findings and limits: Follow-up analysis later connected one missense variant in DCLRE1C with trimming of TCR beta V- and J-genes. Fewer N-insertions (relative to the roughly 660-donor mean) were reportedly seen in an Asian-associated ancestry cluster in a later analysis.

It was with 60 Vbeta and 13 Jbeta primers that the PCR ran. Method: immunoSEQ multiplex PCR; TCRdb's copy keeps in-frame clones and lacks some. The sample has about 150,000 clones, 66% seen once. Germline-derived CDR1 and CDR2 are MGHRA and YSYEKL. V lost 4 bases and J lost 3; bases outside the gene matches: 6. CDR3 length: 15 amino acids. Sequencing input: PBMCs. This chain connects TRBV4-1 to TRBJ2-1; 7 nucleotides match TRBD2. This clonotype originated in a human donor in good health. The CDR3 DNA reads TGCGCCAGCAGCCCCGCCGGACTAGACTACAATGAGCAGTTCTTC. Translation gives CASSPAGLDYNEQFF.